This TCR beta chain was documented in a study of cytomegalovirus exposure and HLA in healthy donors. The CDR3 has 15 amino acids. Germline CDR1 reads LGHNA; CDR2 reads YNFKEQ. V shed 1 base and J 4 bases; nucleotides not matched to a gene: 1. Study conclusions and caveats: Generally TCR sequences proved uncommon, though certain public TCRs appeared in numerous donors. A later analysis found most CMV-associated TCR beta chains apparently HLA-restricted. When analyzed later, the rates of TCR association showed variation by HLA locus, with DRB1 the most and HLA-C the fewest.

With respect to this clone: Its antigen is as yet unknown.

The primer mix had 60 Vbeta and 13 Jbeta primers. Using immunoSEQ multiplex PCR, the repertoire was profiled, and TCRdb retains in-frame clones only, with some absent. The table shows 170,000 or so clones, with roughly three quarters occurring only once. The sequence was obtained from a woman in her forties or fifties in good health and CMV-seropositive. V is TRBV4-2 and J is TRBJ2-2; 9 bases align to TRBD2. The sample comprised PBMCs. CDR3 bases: TGTGCCAGCAGCCAAGTAGCGGGGGCCACCGGGGAGCTGTTTTTT. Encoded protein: CASSQVAGATGELFF.